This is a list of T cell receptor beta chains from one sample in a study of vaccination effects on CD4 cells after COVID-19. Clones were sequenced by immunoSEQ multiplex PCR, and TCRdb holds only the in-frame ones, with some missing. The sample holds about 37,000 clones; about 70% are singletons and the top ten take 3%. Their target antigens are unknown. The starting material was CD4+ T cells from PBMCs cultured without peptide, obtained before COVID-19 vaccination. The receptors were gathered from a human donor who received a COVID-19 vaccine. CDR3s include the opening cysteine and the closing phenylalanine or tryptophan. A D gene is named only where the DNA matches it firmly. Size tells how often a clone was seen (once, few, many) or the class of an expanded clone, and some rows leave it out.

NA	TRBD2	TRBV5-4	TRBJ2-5	CASSLRLAGGLETQYF	TGTGCCAGCAGCCTCAGACTAGCGGGGGGGCTGGAGACCCAGTACTTC
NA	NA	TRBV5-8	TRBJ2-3	CASDSRTGTGDTQYF	TGTGCCAGTGACTCGCGTACGGGTACGGGGGATACGCAGTATTTT
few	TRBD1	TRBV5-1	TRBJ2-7	CASSLGTGFYEQYF	TGCGCCAGCAGCTTGGGGACAGGGTTTTACGAGCAGTACTTC
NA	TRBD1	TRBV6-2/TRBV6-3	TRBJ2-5	CASSYGGQPETQYF	TGTGCCAGCAGTTACGGGGGACAGCCAGAGACCCAGTACTTC
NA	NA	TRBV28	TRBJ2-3	CASSLSGSRNTQYF	TGTGCCAGCAGTTTATCAGGGTCCAGGAATACGCAGTATTTT
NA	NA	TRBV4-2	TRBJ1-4	CASSQVLNEKLFF	TGTGCCAGCAGCCAAGTACTAAATGAAAAACTGTTTTTT
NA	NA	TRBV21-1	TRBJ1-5	CASSRREYSNQPQHF	TGTGCCAGCAGCAGACGAGAGTATAGCAATCAGCCCCAGCATTTT
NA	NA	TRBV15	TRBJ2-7	CATSRDPSQYEQYF	TGTGCCACCAGCAGAGATCCAAGCCAATACGAGCAGTACTTC
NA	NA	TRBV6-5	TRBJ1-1	CASRDGTEAFF	TGTGCCAGCAGAGACGGCACTGAAGCTTTCTTT
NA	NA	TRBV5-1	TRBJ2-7	CASSLWWEGDEQYF	TGCGCCAGCAGCTTGTGGTGGGAGGGGGACGAGCAGTACTTC
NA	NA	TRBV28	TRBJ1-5	CASSSLSGGGNQPQHF	TGTGCCAGCAGTTCCCTCTCGGGTGGGGGCAATCAGCCCCAGCATTTT
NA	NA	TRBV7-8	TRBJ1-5	CASSLVGDQPQHF	TGTGCCAGCAGCTTAGTAGGGGATCAGCCCCAGCATTTT
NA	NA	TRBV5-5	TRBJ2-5	CASSLVRGTPQETQYF	TGTGCCAGCAGCTTGGTACGGGGGACCCCCCAAGAGACCCAGTACTTC
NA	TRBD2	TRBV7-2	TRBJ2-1	CASSLASGDSNEQFF	TGTGCCAGCAGCTTAGCCAGCGGGGACTCCAATGAGCAGTTCTTC
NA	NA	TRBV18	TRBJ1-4	CASSPYQSEKLFF	TGTGCCAGCTCACCCTACCAAAGCGAAAAACTGTTTTTT
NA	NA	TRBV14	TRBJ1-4	CASSRDPQITEKLFF	TGTGCCAGCAGCCGGGACCCACAGATCACTGAAAAACTGTTTTTT
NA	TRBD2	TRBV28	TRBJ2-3	CASSSAAGGRDTQYF	TGTGCCAGCAGTTCGGCAGCGGGAGGTAGGGATACGCAGTATTTT
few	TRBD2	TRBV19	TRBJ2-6	CASRPGGGPGANVLTF	TGTGCCAGTAGGCCCGGGGGGGGTCCTGGGGCCAACGTCCTGACTTTC
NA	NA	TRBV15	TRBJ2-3	CATSRDTGARTDTQYF	TGTGCCACCAGCAGAGATACGGGGGCGCGGACAGATACGCAGTATTTT
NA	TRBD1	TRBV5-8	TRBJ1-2	CASSASGTGVPGYTF	TGTGCCAGCAGCGCCTCCGGGACAGGGGTACCTGGCTACACCTTC
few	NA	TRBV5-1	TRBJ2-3	CASSLKGGTDTQYF	TGCGCCAGCAGCTTGAAAGGCGGCACAGATACGCAGTATTTT
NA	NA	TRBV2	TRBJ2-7	CASSEGVGSSYEQYF	TGTGCCAGCAGTGAAGGAGTGGGAAGCTCCTACGAGCAGTACTTC
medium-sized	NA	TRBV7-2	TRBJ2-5	CASSLGTTKETQYF	TGTGCCAGCAGCCTCGGGACAACCAAAGAGACCCAGTACTTC
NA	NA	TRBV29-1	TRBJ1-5	CSAGTGGKGNQPQHF	TGCAGCGCCGGGACTGGGGGAAAAGGGAATCAGCCCCAGCATTTT
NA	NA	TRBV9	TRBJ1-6	CASSAGGDSYNSPLHF	TGTGCCAGCAGCGCGGGGGGGGACTCCTATAATTCACCCCTCCACTTT
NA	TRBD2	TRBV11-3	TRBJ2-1	CASSLGAGGRIEQFF	TGTGCCAGCAGCTTAGGGGCGGGAGGGCGTATTGAGCAGTTCTTC
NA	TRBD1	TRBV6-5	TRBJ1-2	CASSYTDRGFYGYTF	TGTGCCAGCAGTTACACGGACAGGGGATTTTATGGCTACACCTTC
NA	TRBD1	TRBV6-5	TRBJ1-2	CASNDRGGGYTF	TGTGCCAGCAACGACAGGGGAGGCGGCTACACCTTC
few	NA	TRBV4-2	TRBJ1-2	CASSQDLLAANYGYTF	TGTGCCAGCAGCCAAGATCTCCTGGCGGCTAACTATGGCTACACCTTC
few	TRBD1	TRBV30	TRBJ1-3	CAWALGTGAGNTIYF	TGTGCCTGGGCCCTGGGGACAGGGGCCGGAAACACCATATATTTT
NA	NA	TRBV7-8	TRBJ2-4	CASSSEALAKNIQYF	TGTGCCAGCAGCTCAGAGGCCTTAGCCAAAAACATTCAGTACTTC
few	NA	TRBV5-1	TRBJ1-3	CASSPAGVTGNTIYF	TGCGCCAGCAGCCCCGCGGGGGTTACTGGAAACACCATATATTTT
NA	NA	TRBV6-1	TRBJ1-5	CASSELKDQPQHF	TGTGCCAGCAGTGAACTCAAGGATCAGCCCCAGCATTTT
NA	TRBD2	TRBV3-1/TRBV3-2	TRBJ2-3	CASSPLAGGGTDTQYF	TGTGCCAGCAGCCCCCTAGCGGGAGGGGGCACAGATACGCAGTATTTT
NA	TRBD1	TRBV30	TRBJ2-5	CASARDRQETQYF	TGTGCCTCAGCTCGGGACAGACAAGAGACCCAGTACTTC
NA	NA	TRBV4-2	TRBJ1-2	CASSQERGGGGYTF	TGTGCCAGCAGCCAAGAGAGGGGAGGGGGTGGCTACACCTTC
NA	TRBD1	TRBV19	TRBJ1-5	CASSPRGQGGAGGNQPQHF	TGTGCCAGTAGTCCGCGGGGACAGGGGGGGGCAGGGGGCAATCAGCCCCAGCATTTT
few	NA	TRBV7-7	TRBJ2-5	CASSLPGVETQYF	TGTGCTAGCAGCTTACCAGGGGTTGAGACCCAGTACTTC
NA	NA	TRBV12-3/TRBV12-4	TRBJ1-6	CASSLTYSPLHF	TGTGCCAGCAGTCTCACTTACTCACCCCTCCACTTT
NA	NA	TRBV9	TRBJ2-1	CASSPQSSYNEQFF	TGTGCCAGCAGCCCCCAGAGCTCCTACAATGAGCAGTTCTTC
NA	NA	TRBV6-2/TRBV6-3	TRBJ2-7	CASSYGAPYEQYF	TGTGCCAGCAGTTACGGGGCTCCTTACGAGCAGTACTTC
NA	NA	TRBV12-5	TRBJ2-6	CASGLESLNSGANVLTF	TGTGCTAGTGGTTTGGAGAGTCTCAACTCTGGGGCCAACGTCCTGACTTTC
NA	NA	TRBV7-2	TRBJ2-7	CASSFPLYEQYF	TGTGCCAGCAGCTTCCCCCTCTACGAGCAGTACTTC
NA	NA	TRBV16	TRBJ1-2	CASSLWTANYGYTF	TGTGCCAGCAGCCTTTGGACAGCTAACTATGGCTACACCTTC
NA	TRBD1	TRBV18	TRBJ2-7	CASSPGGSYEQYF	TGTGCCAGCTCCCCAGGGGGCTCCTACGAGCAGTACTTC
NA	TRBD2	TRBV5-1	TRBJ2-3	CASSFLAGVRDTQYF	TGCGCCAGCAGCTTTTTAGCGGGAGTGAGGGATACGCAGTATTTT
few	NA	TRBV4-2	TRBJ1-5	CASSQYGGNSNQPQHF	TGTGCCAGCAGCCAATACGGGGGAAACAGCAATCAGCCCCAGCATTTT
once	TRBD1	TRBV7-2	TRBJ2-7	CASSLSGQAWYEQYF	TGTGCCAGCAGCTTATCCGGACAGGCGTGGTACGAGCAGTACTTC
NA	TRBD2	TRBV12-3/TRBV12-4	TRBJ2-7	CASRFSGSYEQYF	TGTGCCAGCAGATTTAGCGGGAGCTACGAGCAGTACTTC
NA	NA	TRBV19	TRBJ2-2	CASSEGGTGELFF	TGTGCCAGTAGTGAGGGTGGCACCGGGGAGCTGTTTTTT
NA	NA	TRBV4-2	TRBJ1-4	CASSQDKTGYEKLFF	TGTGCCAGCAGCCAAGATAAAACGGGTTACGAAAAACTGTTTTTT
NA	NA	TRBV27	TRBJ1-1	CASSLQGRNTEAFF	TGTGCCAGCAGTTTGCAGGGAAGGAACACTGAAGCTTTCTTT
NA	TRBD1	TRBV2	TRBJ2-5	CASTLPGQTKETQYF	TGTGCCAGCACCCTCCCGGGACAGACTAAAGAGACCCAGTACTTC
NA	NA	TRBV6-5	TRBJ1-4	CASRQGNEKLFF	TGTGCCAGCAGGCAGGGTAATGAAAAACTGTTTTTT
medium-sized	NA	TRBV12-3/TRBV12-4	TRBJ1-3	CAGRGAGNTIYF	TGTGCCGGGCGGGGGGCTGGAAACACCATATATTTT
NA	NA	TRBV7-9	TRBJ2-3	CASSLLLSRPSDTQYF	TGTGCCAGCAGCTTACTGCTCTCACGGCCTTCAGATACGCAGTATTTT
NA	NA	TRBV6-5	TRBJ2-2	CASRLTSTGELFF	TGTGCCAGCAGACTTACTAGCACCGGGGAGCTGTTTTTT
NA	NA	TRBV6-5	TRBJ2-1	CASSHGTEQFF	TGTGCCAGCAGTCACGGGACTGAGCAGTTCTTC